The source of this T cell receptor (beta chain) is a study of shared clonotypes between healthy human individuals. Notes on the study in general: Only blood was sampled; tissue repertoires likely differ. The four-donor shared clonotypes exceeded non-shared clonotypes in generation probability, with non-shared ones scoring lower.

Concerning this clone itself: Its antigen is still unknown.

Trimming pared 4 bases from V and 6 bases from J, leaving 18 bases between. The CDR3 has 15 residues. Per germline, CDR1 SEHNR and CDR2 FQNEAQ (reference sequence). Several immunoSEQ 96-well plates shared each subset's DNA, each plate a replicate. TCRdb keeps only in-frame clones here, not all; method: immunoSEQ multiplex PCR. Here the sample spans approximately 2.4 million clones, approximately 94% being singletons. This TCR was recovered from a man aged 18 to 30 in good health. Sequenced material: naive CD4+ T cells sorted from blood. Subset given: CD45RA+ positively selected. This rearrangement joins TRBV7-9 to TRBJ1-2, with a tentative D call TRBD1 (6 bases). The CDR3 region is CASSSPTGAKHGYTF. The CDR3 nucleotides are TGTGCCAGCAGCTCCCCGACAGGAGCGAAGCATGGCTACACCTTC.